The source of this TCR beta chain is a study of CD8+ T cells in alopecia areata. Treatment here: oral pan-JAK inhibitor, 5-10 mg twice daily. Germline CDR1 LGHNA, CDR2 YSLEER. The CDR3 runs 14 residues. V was pared by 2 bases and J by 1 base, with 8 bases between. The authors extracted RNA and reverse transcribed it into cDNA as the sequencing template. Data came from immunoSEQ multiplex PCR; TCRdb stores just in-frame clones and leaves some out. The table shows about 180,000 clones, with around half occurring only once. The TCR comes from a human donor with alopecia areata. Sequenced here: CD8+ T cells sorted from blood, sampled at week 24, from a patient treated with tofacitinib. The rearrangement links TRBV4-3 to TRBJ1-1; D possibly corresponds to TRBD1 (6 bases). This CDR3 reads CASSQRQENTEAFF. The CDR3, as DNA: TGCGCCAGCAGCCAACGACAGGAGAACACTGAAGCTTTCTTT.